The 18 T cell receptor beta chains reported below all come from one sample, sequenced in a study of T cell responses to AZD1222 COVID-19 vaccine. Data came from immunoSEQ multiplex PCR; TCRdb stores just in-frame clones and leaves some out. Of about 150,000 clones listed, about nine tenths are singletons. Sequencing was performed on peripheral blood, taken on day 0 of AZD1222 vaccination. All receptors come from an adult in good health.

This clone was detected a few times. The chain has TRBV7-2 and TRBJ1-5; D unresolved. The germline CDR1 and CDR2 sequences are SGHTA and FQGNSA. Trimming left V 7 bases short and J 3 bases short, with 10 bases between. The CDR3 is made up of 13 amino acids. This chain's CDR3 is CASKIGPNQPQHF. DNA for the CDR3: TGTGCCAGCAAAATAGGCCCCAATCAGCCCCAGCATTTT.

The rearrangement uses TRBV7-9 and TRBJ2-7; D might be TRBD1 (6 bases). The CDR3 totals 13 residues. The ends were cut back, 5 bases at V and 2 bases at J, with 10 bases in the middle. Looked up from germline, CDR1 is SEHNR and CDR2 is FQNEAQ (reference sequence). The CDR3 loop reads CASSIGTTYEQYF. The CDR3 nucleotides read TGTGCCAGCAGCATAGGGACAACCTACGAGCAGTACTTC.

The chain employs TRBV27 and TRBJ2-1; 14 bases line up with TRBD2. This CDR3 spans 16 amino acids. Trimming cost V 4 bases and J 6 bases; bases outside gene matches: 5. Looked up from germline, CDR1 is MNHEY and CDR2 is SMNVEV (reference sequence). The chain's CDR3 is CASSSWTSGRFNEQFF. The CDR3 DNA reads TGTGCCAGCAGTTCCTGGACTAGCGGGAGGTTCAATGAGCAGTTCTTC.

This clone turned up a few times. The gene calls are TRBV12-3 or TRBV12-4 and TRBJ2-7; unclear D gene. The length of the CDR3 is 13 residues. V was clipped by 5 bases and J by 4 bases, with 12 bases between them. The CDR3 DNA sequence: TGTGCCAGCAGTCTAAGGGTCTCTTACGAGCAGTACTTC. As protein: CASSLRVSYEQYF.

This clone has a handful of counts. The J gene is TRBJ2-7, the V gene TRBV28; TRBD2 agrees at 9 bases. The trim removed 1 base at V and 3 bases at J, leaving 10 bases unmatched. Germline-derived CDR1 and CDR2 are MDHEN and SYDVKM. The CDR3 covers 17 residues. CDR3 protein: CASSLSAAGGHLYEQYF. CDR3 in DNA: TGTGCCAGCAGTTTATCCGCAGCGGGAGGCCACCTCTACGAGCAGTACTTC.

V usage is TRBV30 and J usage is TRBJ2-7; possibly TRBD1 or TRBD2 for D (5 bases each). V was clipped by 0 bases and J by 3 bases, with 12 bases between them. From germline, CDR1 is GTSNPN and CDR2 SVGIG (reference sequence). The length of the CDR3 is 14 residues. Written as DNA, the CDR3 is TGTGCCTGGAGTGTTAGGGACGGGCTCTACGAGCAGTACTTC. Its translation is CAWSVRDGLYEQYF.

The CDR3: CAWSETGMPQHF. As DNA, the CDR3 is TGTGCCTGGAGTGAGACAGGGATGCCCCAGCATTTT. The chain uses TRBV30 and TRBJ1-5; TRBD1 agrees at 7 bases. CDR3 length: 12 residues. CDR1 is GTSNPN and CDR2 is SVGIG in the germline V gene (reference sequence). J gave up 9 bases and V 1 base, and 3 bases lay outside the gene matches.

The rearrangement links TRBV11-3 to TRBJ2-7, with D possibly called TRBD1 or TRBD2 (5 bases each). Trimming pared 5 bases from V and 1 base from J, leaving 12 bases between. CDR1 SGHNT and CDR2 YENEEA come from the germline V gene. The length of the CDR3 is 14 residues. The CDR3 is CASSVGPTSYEQYF. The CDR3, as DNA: TGTGCCAGCAGCGTGGGACCTACGTCCTACGAGCAGTACTTC.

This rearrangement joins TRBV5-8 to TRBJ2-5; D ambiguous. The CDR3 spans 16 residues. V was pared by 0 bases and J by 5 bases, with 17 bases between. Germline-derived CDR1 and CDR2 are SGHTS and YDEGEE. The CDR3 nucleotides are TGTGCCAGCAGCTTGGCCCTAAACCCCGGACGTGAGACCCAGTACTTC. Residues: CASSLALNPGRETQYF.

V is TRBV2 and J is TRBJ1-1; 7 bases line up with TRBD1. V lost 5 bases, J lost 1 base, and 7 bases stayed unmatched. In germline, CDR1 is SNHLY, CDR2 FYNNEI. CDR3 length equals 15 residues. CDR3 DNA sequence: TGTGCCAGCAGTTTTCACAGGGGTAGGAACACTGAAGCTTTCTTT. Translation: CASSFHRGRNTEAFF. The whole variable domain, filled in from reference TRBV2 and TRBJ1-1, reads EPEVTQTPSHQVTQMGQEVILRCVPISNHLYFYWYRQILGQKVEFLVSFYNNEISEKSEIFDDQFSVERPDGSNFTLKIRSTKLEDSAMYFCASSFHRGRNTEAFFGQGTRLTVV.

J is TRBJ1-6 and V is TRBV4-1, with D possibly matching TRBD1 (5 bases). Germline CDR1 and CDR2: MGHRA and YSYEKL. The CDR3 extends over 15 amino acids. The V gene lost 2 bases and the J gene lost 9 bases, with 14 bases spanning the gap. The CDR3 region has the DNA TGCGCCAGCAGCCAACGAGAAACCGGGGGTTCACCCCTCCACTTT. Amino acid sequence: CASSQRETGGSPLHF.

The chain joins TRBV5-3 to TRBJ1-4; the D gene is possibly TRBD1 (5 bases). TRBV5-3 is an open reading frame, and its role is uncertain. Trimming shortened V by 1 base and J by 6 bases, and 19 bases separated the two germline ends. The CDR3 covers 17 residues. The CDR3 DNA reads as TGTGCCAGAAGCTTGAGTGGGGGTAGGTTTTATCATGAAAAACTGTTTTTT. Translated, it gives CARSLSGGRFYHEKLFF.

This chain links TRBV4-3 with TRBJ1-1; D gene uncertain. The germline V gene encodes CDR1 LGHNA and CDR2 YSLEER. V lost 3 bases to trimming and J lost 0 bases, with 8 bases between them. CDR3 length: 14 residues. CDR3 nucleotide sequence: TGCGCCAGCAGCCATGGTGAGGTGAACACTGAAGCTTTCTTT. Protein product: CASSHGEVNTEAFF.

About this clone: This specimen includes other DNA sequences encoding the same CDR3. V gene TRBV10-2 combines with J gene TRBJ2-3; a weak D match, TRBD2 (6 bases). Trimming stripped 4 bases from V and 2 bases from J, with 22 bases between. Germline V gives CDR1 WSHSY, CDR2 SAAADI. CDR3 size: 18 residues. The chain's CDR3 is CASSGVGRILVPTDTQYF. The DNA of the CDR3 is TGCGCCAGCAGTGGGGTGGGGAGGATTTTAGTACCCACAGATACGCAGTATTTT.

CDR3 in amino acids: CASSSGTVLYGYTF. DNA of the CDR3: TGTGCCAGCAGCTCTGGGACAGTCCTCTATGGCTACACCTTC. The rearrangement joins TRBV7-8 to TRBJ1-2, with 7 bases lining up with TRBD1. The V segment lost 4 bases and the J segment 4 bases; nucleotides outside the gene matches: 6. The germline gives CDR1 SGHVS, CDR2 FQNEAQ. The CDR3 is 14 amino acids.

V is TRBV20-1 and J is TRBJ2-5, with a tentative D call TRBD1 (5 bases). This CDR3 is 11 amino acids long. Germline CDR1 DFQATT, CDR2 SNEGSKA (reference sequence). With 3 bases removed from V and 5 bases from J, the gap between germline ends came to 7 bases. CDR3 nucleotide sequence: TGCAGTGCTAGCAGGGATGAGACCCAGTACTTC. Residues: CSASRDETQYF.

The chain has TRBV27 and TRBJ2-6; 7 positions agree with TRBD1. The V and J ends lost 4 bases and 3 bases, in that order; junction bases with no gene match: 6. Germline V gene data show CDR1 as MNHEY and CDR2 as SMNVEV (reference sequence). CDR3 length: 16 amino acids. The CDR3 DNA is TGTGCCAGCAGTTCTTATACAGGGGTTGGGGCCAACGTCCTGACTTTC. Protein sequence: CASSSYTGVGANVLTF. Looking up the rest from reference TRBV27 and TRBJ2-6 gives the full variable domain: EAQVTQNPRYLITVTGKKLTVTCSQNMNHEYMSWYRQDPGLGLRQIYYSMNVEVTDKGDVPEGYKVSRKEKRNFPLILESPSPNQTSLYFCASSSYTGVGANVLTFGAGSRLTVL.

CDR3: CASSHQEAPLGEQYF. DNA for the CDR3: TGTGCCAGCAGCCATCAAGAGGCACCTCTCGGCGAGCAGTACTTC. The chain is built from TRBV3-1 (or the pseudogene TRBV3-2) and TRBJ2-7, with D unresolved. The germline V gene has CDR1 LGHDT and CDR2 YNNKEL (reference sequence). The CDR3 has 15 amino acids. The V and J ends lost 3 bases and 6 bases respectively, with 18 bases between them.